Each of the 13 T cell receptor beta chains below was sequenced from the same sample in a study of blood T cell repertoires in COVID-19. Repertoires were generated with immunoSEQ multiplex PCR, while TCRdb's copy carries only in-frame clones and drops some. The sample has hundreds of thousands of clones; around 87% are singletons. The sample consisted of peripheral blood. The source of these receptors is a woman between 45 and 65 years old with COVID-19, enrolled during active disease.

In nucleotides, the CDR3 is TGCGCCAGCAGCATCGGGACAGATGCAACTAATGAAAAACTGTTTTTT. Its translation: CASSIGTDATNEKLFF. The rearrangement links TRBV5-1 to TRBJ1-4; 7 bases agree with TRBD1. V shed 4 bases and J 0 bases; nucleotides not matched to a gene: 6. This CDR3 is 16 amino acids long. The germline V gene encodes CDR1 SGHRS and CDR2 YFSETQ.

This clone was observed a few times. The chain combines TRBV2 with TRBJ1-5, with D possibly TRBD1 on 6 matching bases. Per germline, CDR1 SNHLY and CDR2 FYNNEI. This CDR3 comprises 14 residues. Trimming cost V 3 bases and J 1 base, with 7 bases left between them. In DNA, the CDR3 is TGTGCCAGCAGTGAGGACAGCAGCAATCAGCCCCAGCATTTT. Residues: CASSEDSSNQPQHF.

This clone showed up many times. The chain links TRBV5-6 to TRBJ2-3; 11 bases agree with TRBD1. The CDR3 is made up of 15 amino acids. In germline, CDR1 is SGHDT, CDR2 YYEEEE. Germline trimming cut 4 bases from V and 5 bases from J; bases unmatched to any gene: 6. This chain's CDR3 is CASSAGTGGRDTQYF. The CDR3 DNA is TGTGCCAGCAGCGCCGGGACAGGGGGTCGAGATACGCAGTATTTT.

In its sample, this clone was seen once. The chain joins TRBV9 to TRBJ2-7, with 7 positions matching TRBD1. This CDR3 comprises 16 residues. CDR1 and CDR2 (germline): SGDLS, YYNGEE. The ends lost 0 bases at V and 0 bases at J; junction bases unmatched: 6. As DNA, the CDR3 is TGTGCCAGCAGCGTAGGAGGGACAGCCTTCTCCTACGAGCAGTACTTC. This codes for CASSVGGTAFSYEQYF.

This clone was seen once. The chain has TRBV30 and TRBJ2-3; D gene ambiguous. The CDR3 is made up of 13 amino acids. Trimming took off 0 bases at V and 2 bases at J, with 6 bases between the two ends. Germline V gene lookup returns CDR1 GTSNPN and CDR2 SVGIG (reference sequence). CDR3 sequence: CAWSVQDTDTQYF. The CDR3 nucleotides read TGTGCCTGGAGTGTACAAGACACAGATACGCAGTATTTT.

This rearrangement joins TRBV18 to TRBJ1-3, with 10 nucleotides matching TRBD1. Germline V gives CDR1 KGHSH, CDR2 LQKENI. The J segment lost 4 bases and the V segment lost 0 bases, leaving 3 bases of the junction unmatched. The CDR3 consists of 16 residues. DNA for the CDR3: TGTGCCAGCTCACCACCGGGACAGGGGCCCGGAAACACCATATATTTT. It encodes CASSPPGQGPGNTIYF. The full variable domain, rest sourced from reference TRBV18 and TRBJ1-3, is NAGVMQNPRHLVRRRGQEARLRCSPMKGHSHVYWYRQLPEEGLKFMVYLQKENIIDESGMPKERFSAEFPKEGPSILRIQQVVRGDSAAYFCASSPPGQGPGNTIYFGEGSWLTVV.

The chain links TRBV25-1 to TRBJ1-1; 7 positions agree with TRBD1. The germline CDR1 and CDR2 sequences are MGHDK and SYGVNS. V gave up 1 base and J gave up 6 bases; unmatched junction bases: 5. This CDR3 contains 14 residues. This CDR3 reads CASSESNRGPEAFF. The CDR3 bases are TGTGCCAGCAGTGAATCGAACAGGGGACCTGAAGCTTTCTTT.

V and J are TRBV6-5 and TRBJ1-2; a possible D gene is TRBD1 (6 bases). V lost 2 bases, J lost 6 bases, and 10 bases lay in between. Germline V gene lookup returns CDR1 MNHEY and CDR2 SVGAGI. The CDR3 runs 13 residues. The CDR3: CASSYRGTNGYTF. CDR3 in DNA: TGTGCCAGCAGTTACAGGGGGACGAATGGCTACACCTTC.

The chain has TRBV10-1 and TRBJ2-1; 11 nucleotides line up with TRBD2. This CDR3 spans 16 amino acids. CDR1 WNHNN and CDR2 SYGVQD come from the germline V gene (reference sequence). After removal of 5 bases from V and 4 bases from J, the junction contained 7 bases not matched to a gene. CDR3 DNA sequence: TGCGCCAGCAGTAGCCAACCTAGCGGGGGGTACAATGAGCAGTTCTTC. Protein product: CASSSQPSGGYNEQFF.

V is TRBV4-1 and J is TRBJ1-3; D possibly corresponds to TRBD1 (5 bases). Trimming shortened V by 0 bases and J by 2 bases, and 8 bases separated the two germline ends. The CDR3 has 15 amino acids. Germline V CDR1 and CDR2: MGHRA, YSYEKL. This CDR3 reads CASSQEWTTGNTIYF. The CDR3 nucleotides read TGCGCCAGCAGCCAAGAGTGGACAACTGGAAACACCATATATTTT.

V usage is TRBV15 and J usage is TRBJ2-3; 15 positions agree with TRBD2. The V gene's germline CDR1 is LNHNV and CDR2 YYDKDF (reference sequence). The V segment lost 5 bases and the J segment 4 bases; nucleotides outside the gene matches: 10. The CDR3 has 18 amino acids. This chain's CDR3 is CATSHPPGLAGGSDTQYF. The CDR3 region has the DNA TGTGCCACCAGCCACCCCCCGGGACTAGCGGGAGGATCAGATACGCAGTATTTT.

The rearrangement joins TRBV3-1 (or the pseudogene TRBV3-2) to TRBJ1-3, with D possibly matching TRBD1 (5 bases). The CDR3 is 15 amino acids. V dropped 1 base and J dropped 4 bases, with 11 bases sitting between them. The germline V gene encodes CDR1 LGHDT and CDR2 YNNKEL (reference sequence). In DNA, the CDR3 is TGTGCCAGCAGCCAAGTTACAGGTCCGGGAAACACCATATATTTT. It specifies CASSQVTGPGNTIYF.

The V gene is TRBV6-5, the J gene TRBJ1-6; maybe TRBD1 (5 bases). V dropped 4 bases and J dropped 10 bases, with 14 bases sitting between them. This CDR3 spans 14 amino acids. Germline CDR1 MNHEY, CDR2 SVGAGI. The CDR3 sequence: CASSFPGGKSPLHF. The CDR3 DNA follows: TGTGCCAGCAGTTTTCCCGGGGGGAAATCACCCCTCCACTTT.